The source of this TCR beta chain is a study of blood T cell repertoires in COVID-19. As for the study in general: T cells, B-cell-depleted T cells, or PBMCs provided the cDNA or gDNA that served as material.

As concerns this clone: Different DNA sequences within this sample yield the same CDR3.

How the authors handled the data: Amplification from reference gene primers served as the basis for estimated nucleated cell counts. TCRdb keeps only in-frame clones here, not all; method: immunoSEQ multiplex PCR. D and trimming come from the DNA, and the V and J calls and clone size come from that table. Here the sample spans about 160,000 clones, roughly 80% being singletons. CDR1 and CDR2 (germline): SNHLY, FYNNEI. Trimming pared 4 bases from V and 2 bases from J, leaving 12 bases between. The CDR3 covers 15 residues. Sequencing used PBMCs or T cells enriched from blood (not recorded which). The rearrangement uses TRBV2 and TRBJ1-5; a weak D match, TRBD1 (5 bases). This clonotype was sampled from a woman aged 40 to 55 with acute COVID-19. The CDR3: CASSVSGLGNQPQHF. The CDR3 DNA reads as TGTGCCAGCAGTGTATCAGGGTTAGGCAATCAGCCCCAGCATTTT. Drawing the rest from reference TRBV2 and TRBJ1-5, the complete variable domain is EPEVTQTPSHQVTQMGQEVILRCVPISNHLYFYWYRQILGQKVEFLVSFYNNEISEKSEIFDDQFSVERPDGSNFTLKIRSTKLEDSAMYFCASSVSGLGNQPQHFGDGTRLSIL.